This entry lists 20 T cell receptor beta chains sequenced from one sample in a study of cytomegalovirus exposure and HLA in healthy donors. The PCR contained 60 Vbeta and 13 Jbeta primers. Sequenced by immunoSEQ multiplex PCR; TCRdb stores in-frame clones only, minus some. The sample lists about 140,000 clones, over 75% occurring once. The sample was PBMCs. These receptors all come from a female donor in good health and CMV-seronegative.

The V call is TRBV10-2, the J call TRBJ1-2; 7 bases map to TRBD1. Germline V gene sequence: CDR1 WSHSY, CDR2 SAAADI. The J segment lost 5 bases and the V segment lost 6 bases, leaving 9 bases of the junction unmatched. The length of the CDR3 is 14 residues. The DNA of the CDR3 is TGCGCCAGCAGCCCCGGACAGGCAGGGTATGGCTACACCTTC. Its translation: CASSPGQAGYGYTF.

This clone was seen a single time. The V and J genes are TRBV28 and TRBJ1-2; possible D gene TRBD1, 5 bases. V lost 10 bases and J 6 bases, leaving 15 bases between the germline ends. Germline V CDR1 and CDR2: MDHEN, SYDVKM. There are 12 residues in the CDR3. The CDR3 reads CAIGGWGNGYTF. CDR3 bases: TGTGCCATCGGGGGGTGGGGGAATGGCTACACCTTC.

V gene TRBV28 combines with J gene TRBJ2-7; D gene unclear. The germline V gene encodes CDR1 MDHEN and CDR2 SYDVKM. This CDR3 spans 13 amino acids. V was clipped by 5 bases and J by 0 bases, with 8 bases between them. CDR3 sequence: CASSDGGSYEQYF. The CDR3 region has the DNA TGTGCCAGCAGTGACGGCGGCTCCTACGAGCAGTACTTC. The entire variable domain, with the rest obtained from reference TRBV28 and TRBJ2-7, is as follows: DVKVTQSSRYLVKRTGEKVFLECVQDMDHENMFWYRQDPGLGLRLIYFSYDVKMKEKGDIPEGYSVSREKKERFSLILESASTNQTSMYLCASSDGGSYEQYFGPGTRLTVT.

The chain couples TRBV2 to TRBJ2-7; 8 positions agree with TRBD1. V gave up 4 bases and J gave up 0 bases; unmatched junction bases: 5. The V gene's germline CDR1 is SNHLY and CDR2 FYNNEI. There are 15 residues in the CDR3. The CDR3 is CASSGGTGSSYEQYF. The CDR3 nucleotides are TGTGCCAGCAGTGGGGGGACAGGATCCTCCTACGAGCAGTACTTC. Full variable domain (rest looked up from reference TRBV2 and TRBJ2-7): EPEVTQTPSHQVTQMGQEVILRCVPISNHLYFYWYRQILGQKVEFLVSFYNNEISEKSEIFDDQFSVERPDGSNFTLKIRSTKLEDSAMYFCASSGGTGSSYEQYFGPGTRLTVT.

V is TRBV6-5 and J is TRBJ1-2; no clear D gene. Per the germline V gene, CDR1 is MNHEY and CDR2 is SVGAGI. The CDR3 length is 15 residues. V was clipped by 0 bases and J by 6 bases, with 14 bases between them. CDR3 loop: CASSYSVMGGHGYTF. The CDR3 bases are TGTGCCAGCAGTTACTCGGTGATGGGAGGGCATGGCTACACCTTC.

This chain joins TRBV5-6 and TRBJ1-5; 9 positions match TRBD1. Losses at the gene ends were 4 bases for V and 5 bases for J; bases not matched to a gene: 4. The CDR3 spans 14 residues. The germline V gene has CDR1 SGHDT and CDR2 YYEEEE. The CDR3 DNA follows: TGTGCCAGCAGCAGGGGACAGGGCTATCAGCCCCAGCATTTT. Amino acids: CASSRGQGYQPQHF.

The V gene is TRBV19, the J gene TRBJ2-2, with 7 bases aligning to TRBD2. J gave up 7 bases and V 3 bases, and 8 bases lay outside the gene matches. The CDR3 totals 15 residues. Germline V gene sequence: CDR1 LNHDA, CDR2 SQIVND (reference sequence). Written as DNA, the CDR3 is TGTGCCAGTAGTATTTATCATCGCGGGGGCGGGGAGCTGTTTTTT. Translation: CASSIYHRGGGELFF.

In nucleotides, the CDR3 is TGTGCCAGCTCACCTCGACAGACAGATACGCAGTATTTT. Amino acid sequence: CASSPRQTDTQYF. This chain links TRBV18 with TRBJ2-3, with TRBD1 as a possible D gene (5 bases). From germline, CDR1 is KGHSH and CDR2 LQKENI. There are 13 residues in the CDR3. V was cut by 3 bases and J by 3 bases, with 7 bases left in between.

The CDR3 bases are TGTGCCAGCAGTGAAAGGAACAGGCTCTCTGGAAACACCATATATTTT. Translation gives CASSERNRLSGNTIYF. The chain uses TRBV6-1 and TRBJ1-3; D may be TRBD1 (5 bases). This CDR3 comprises 16 residues. The V and J ends lost 2 bases and 0 bases respectively, with 11 bases between them. From germline, CDR1 is MNHNS and CDR2 SASEGT.

The genes are TRBV5-1 and TRBJ2-6; TRBD2 aligns across 8 bases. The CDR3 has 19 residues. The ends lost 0 bases at V and 0 bases at J; junction bases unmatched: 8. CDR1 and CDR2 from the germline V gene are SGHRS and YFSETQ. CDR3 region: CASSLVGGGLGSGANVLTF. The CDR3 bases are TGCGCCAGCAGCTTGGTCGGGGGGGGCCTGGGCTCTGGGGCCAACGTCCTGACTTTC.

The CDR3 reads CASSLTNDRGGEKLFF. CDR3 sequence (DNA): TGTGCCAGCAGCTTAACTAATGACAGGGGAGGAGAAAAACTGTTTTTT. This chain links TRBV5-8 with TRBJ1-4; the match to TRBD1 covers 8 bases. Losses at the gene ends were 2 bases for V and 8 bases for J; bases not matched to a gene: 11. The CDR3 is 16 amino acids. Germline CDR1 SGHTS, CDR2 YDEGEE. The entire variable domain, with the rest obtained from reference TRBV5-8 and TRBJ1-4, is as follows: EAGVTQSPTHLIKTRGQQATLRCSPISGHTSVYWYQQALGLGLQFLLWYDEGEERNRGNFPPRFSGRQFPNYSSELNVNALELEDSALYLCASSLTNDRGGEKLFFGSGTQLSVL.

The rearrangement joins TRBV25-1 to TRBJ1-1, with 11 bases lining up with TRBD1. J gave up 1 base and V 3 bases, and 1 base lay outside the gene matches. Germline values: CDR1 MGHDK, CDR2 SYGVNS. This CDR3 is 15 amino acids long. The CDR3 nucleotides are TGTGCCAGCAGTGAGGGACAGGGGGGGAACACTGAAGCTTTCTTT. This encodes CASSEGQGGNTEAFF.

The chain carries TRBV5-4 and TRBJ1-1; no clear D. The CDR3 contains 15 residues. CDR1 is SGHNT and CDR2 is YYREEE in the germline V gene (reference sequence). The V gene lost 2 bases and the J gene lost 1 base, with 12 bases spanning the gap. The CDR3 coding sequence is TGTGCCAGCAGCTTTGGCCAAATCCCGAACACTGAAGCTTTCTTT. Residues: CASSFGQIPNTEAFF.

The V gene is TRBV5-4, the J gene TRBJ2-7; 10 bases are a match to TRBD2. The CDR3 has 16 amino acids. V lost 1 base to trimming and J lost 0 bases; unmatched junction nucleotides: 4. The germline V gene encodes CDR1 SGHNT and CDR2 YYREEE (reference sequence). The CDR3, as DNA: TGTGCCAGCAGCTTGCACCGGACTAGCGGCTCCTACGAGCAGTACTTC. Its translation is CASSLHRTSGSYEQYF.

The chain links TRBV11-3 to TRBJ2-3; D may be TRBD1 (5 bases). Germline-derived CDR1 and CDR2 are SGHNT and YENEEA. This CDR3 comprises 14 residues. V lost 1 base to trimming and J lost 3 bases, with 8 bases between them. CDR3 sequence reads: CASSLGQGTDTQYF. The DNA for the CDR3 is TGTGCCAGCAGCTTAGGTCAGGGAACAGATACGCAGTATTTT.

The genes are TRBV6-5 and TRBJ1-6; TRBD1 matches at 8 bases. This CDR3 region has 16 residues. Trimming took 4 bases from V and 7 from J; bases not matched to a gene: 9. The germline V gene has CDR1 MNHEY and CDR2 SVGAGI. The CDR3: CASSSKDRGQNSPLHF. CDR3 nucleotide sequence: TGTGCCAGCAGTTCCAAAGACAGGGGCCAAAATTCACCCCTCCACTTT.

The chain is built from TRBV2 and TRBJ1-4; D ambiguous. Trimming removed 4 bases at V and 0 bases at J, with 12 bases between. The CDR3 contains 16 residues. Germline-derived CDR1 and CDR2 are SNHLY and FYNNEI. CDR3 DNA sequence: TGTGCCAGCAGTGGCGAGCAAGCGGCAACTAATGAAAAACTGTTTTTT. Its translation is CASSGEQAATNEKLFF.

In its sample, this clone was seen once. The chain links TRBV6-5 to TRBJ2-2, with D hard to call. CDR1 is MNHEY and CDR2 is SVGAGI in the germline V gene. V was pared by 2 bases and J by 0 bases, with 10 bases between. The CDR3 length is 16 residues. CDR3 DNA sequence: TGTGCCAGCAGTTACAGGAGCTTATCGAACACCGGGGAGCTGTTTTTT. Protein sequence: CASSYRSLSNTGELFF.

The V call is TRBV30, the J call TRBJ2-3; TRBD2 agrees at 14 bases. The V segment lost 2 bases and the J segment 6 bases; nucleotides outside the gene matches: 7. The CDR3 runs to 16 residues. From germline, CDR1 is GTSNPN and CDR2 SVGIG (reference sequence). CDR3 residues: CAWSPGLAGGVDTQYF. CDR3 DNA: TGTGCCTGGAGTCCAGGACTAGCGGGAGGAGTTGATACGCAGTATTTT.

For the CDR3, the DNA is TGCGCCAGCAGTGAGCCCAGCCTAGCGGGCAATGAGCAGTTCTTC. This sequence encodes CASSEPSLAGNEQFF. The chain couples TRBV10-2 to TRBJ2-1, with 8 positions matching TRBD2. Trimming took 2 bases from V and 6 from J; bases not matched to a gene: 6. Per the germline V gene, CDR1 is WSHSY and CDR2 is SAAADI. This CDR3 has 15 amino acids.